These 6 T cell receptor beta chains came from one sample sequenced in a study of blood T cell repertoires in COVID-19. TCRdb keeps only in-frame clones here, not all; method: immunoSEQ multiplex PCR. This table holds over 85,000 clones, about 85% found once. The sample taken for sequencing was peripheral blood. The receptors here all came from a woman between 50 and 59 years old with COVID-19, enrolled during active disease.

The genes are TRBV18 and TRBJ1-1; 8 nucleotides align to TRBD1. The CDR3 runs 15 residues. Losses at the gene ends were 2 bases for V and 1 base for J; bases not matched to a gene: 3. CDR1 KGHSH and CDR2 LQKENI come from the germline V gene. The CDR3 DNA follows: TGTGCCAGCTCACCAAGGACAGGGTGGAACACTGAAGCTTTCTTT. Translated: CASSPRTGWNTEAFF.

This clone was seen a handful of times. This sequence joins TRBV9 and TRBJ2-1; TRBD2 aligns across 8 bases. J was trimmed by 3 bases and V by 0 bases; bases with no gene match: 2. Germline CDR1 and CDR2: SGDLS and YYNGEE. CDR3 size: 15 residues. CDR3 DNA sequence: TGTGCCAGCAGCGTAGTAGCGGGGAGCTACAATGAGCAGTTCTTC. It translates to CASSVVAGSYNEQFF.

This clone has just one count. The rearrangement links TRBV27 to TRBJ2-7, with D tentatively TRBD2 (7 bases). This CDR3 is 14 amino acids long. Germline V gene sequence: CDR1 MNHEY, CDR2 SMNVEV (reference sequence). The germline V and J ends were trimmed by 2 bases and 8 bases, with 16 bases remaining between them. The CDR3 bases are TGTGCCAGCAGTTTAGCGGCGGGGGCGAACAAGCAGTACTTC. It translates to CASSLAAGANKQYF.

The chain couples TRBV18 to TRBJ2-1; 9 bases fit TRBD1. Germline CDR1 reads KGHSH; CDR2 reads LQKENI. Unmatched junction bases numbered 3, after V lost 3 bases and J lost 3 bases. This CDR3 spans 15 amino acids. The CDR3 bases are TGTGCCAGCTCACCCCGGGACAGGGACTACAATGAGCAGTTCTTC. Its translation: CASSPRDRDYNEQFF.

This chain joins TRBV28 and TRBJ1-1; 7 bases are a match to TRBD1. This CDR3 is 14 amino acids long. V shed 3 bases, J shed 4 bases, and the junction held 5 bases outside the gene matches. CDR1 and CDR2 (germline): MDHEN, SYDVKM. The CDR3 sequence is CASSLQQGSTEAFF. The CDR3 coding sequence is TGTGCCAGCAGTTTGCAACAGGGGAGCACTGAAGCTTTCTTT.

This chain joins TRBV28 and TRBJ2-1; maybe TRBD1 (6 bases). The CDR3 contains 14 residues. Per the germline V gene, CDR1 is MDHEN and CDR2 is SYDVKM. V dropped 3 bases and J dropped 5 bases, with 11 bases sitting between them. The CDR3 protein is CASSLQDRNNEQFF. Written as DNA, the CDR3 is TGTGCCAGCAGTTTGCAGGACAGAAACAATGAGCAGTTCTTC. Full variable domain (rest looked up from reference TRBV28 and TRBJ2-1): DVKVTQSSRYLVKRTGEKVFLECVQDMDHENMFWYRQDPGLGLRLIYFSYDVKMKEKGDIPEGYSVSREKKERFSLILESASTNQTSMYLCASSLQDRNNEQFFGPGTRLTVL.